This TCR beta chain comes out of a study of blood T cell repertoires in COVID-19. Study as a whole: Donors in the United States, Italy and Spain gave samples during acute or convalescent COVID-19.

Per the study methods: Estimated nucleated cell counts came from reference gene primer amplification. Sequenced by immunoSEQ multiplex PCR; TCRdb stores in-frame clones only, minus some. V and J calls and clone size follow that table, whereas D and trimming were derived from the DNA. The sample yields about 140,000 clones, less than 90% seen once. The V end was cut by 5 bases, the J end by 1 base, with 11 bases between. The germline V gene has CDR1 SGHAT and CDR2 FQNNGV. This CDR3 region has 14 residues. The receptor's source is a man aged 30 to 45 with COVID-19, enrolled during active disease. Sample: peripheral blood. The chain couples TRBV11-2 to TRBJ2-5, with unresolved D. The CDR3 nucleotides read TGTGCCAGCAGCACCGCGGCAGCCCAAGAGACCCAGTACTTC. Amino acid sequence: CASSTAAAQETQYF.